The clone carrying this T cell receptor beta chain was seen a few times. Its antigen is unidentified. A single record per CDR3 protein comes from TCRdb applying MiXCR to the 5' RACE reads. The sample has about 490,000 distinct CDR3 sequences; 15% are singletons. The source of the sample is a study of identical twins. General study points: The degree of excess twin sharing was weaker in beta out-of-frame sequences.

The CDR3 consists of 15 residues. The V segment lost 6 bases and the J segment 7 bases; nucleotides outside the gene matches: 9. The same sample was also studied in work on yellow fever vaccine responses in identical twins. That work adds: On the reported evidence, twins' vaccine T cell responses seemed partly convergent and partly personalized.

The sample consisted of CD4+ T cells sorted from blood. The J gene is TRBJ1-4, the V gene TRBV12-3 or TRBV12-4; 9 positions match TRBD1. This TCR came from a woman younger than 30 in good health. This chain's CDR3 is CASRNRGQSGEKLFF. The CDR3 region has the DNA TGTGCCAGCAGGAACAGGGGGCAGTCCGGTGAAAAACTGTTTTTT.